This T cell receptor (beta chain) is from a study of T-cell memory formation after mild COVID-19. Turning to the study itself: The two donors had largely donor-specific TCR clusters.

The study, taken as a whole, reports: Day 37-peaking second-wave clones had unconfirmed SARS-CoV-2 specificity. Researchers found some responding clones in pre-infection memory, a sign that cross-reactive memory joined.

Notes on this clonotype: Its antigen remains unidentified.

The CDR3 has 19 amino acids. With V trimmed by 3 bases and J by 3 bases, 11 bases remained unmatched. The germline CDR1 and CDR2 sequences are LNHDA and SQIVND (reference sequence). In TCRdb, the 5' RACE reads were re-called with MiXCR into one record per CDR3 protein. The sample contains 550,000 to 600,000 distinct CDR3 sequences, roughly a fifth of which appear only once. The TCR originated in an adult woman who had mild COVID-19 (a few samples of this study predate the infection). Cell type and time point are not known. Material for sequencing was PBMCs or a T cell subset sorted from them (not recorded which). The chain has TRBV19 and TRBJ2-6; 10 bases line up with TRBD1. DNA of the CDR3: TGTGCCAGTAGTATTCTCCGGGGACAGGGGTCTGATGGGGCCAACGTCCTGACTTTC. Protein: CASSILRGQGSDGANVLTF.